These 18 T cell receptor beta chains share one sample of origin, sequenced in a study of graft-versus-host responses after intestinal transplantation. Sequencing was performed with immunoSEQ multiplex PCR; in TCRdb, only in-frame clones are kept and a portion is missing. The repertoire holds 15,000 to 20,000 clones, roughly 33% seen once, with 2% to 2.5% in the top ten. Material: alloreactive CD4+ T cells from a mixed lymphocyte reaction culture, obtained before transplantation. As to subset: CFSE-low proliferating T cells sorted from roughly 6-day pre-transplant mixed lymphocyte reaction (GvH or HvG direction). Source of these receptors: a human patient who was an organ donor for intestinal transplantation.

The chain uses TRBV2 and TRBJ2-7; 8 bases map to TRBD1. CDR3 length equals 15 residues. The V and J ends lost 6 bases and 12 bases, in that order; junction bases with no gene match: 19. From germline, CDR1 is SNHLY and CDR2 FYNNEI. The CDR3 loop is CASSATTGGSGPLYF. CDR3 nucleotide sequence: TGTGCCAGCAGCGCTACTACAGGGGGAAGTGGCCCCCTGTACTTC.

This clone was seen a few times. The CDR3 region has the DNA TGTGCCACCAGCAGAGACTCAGGGGTTGGTGAGACCCAGTACTTC. Protein sequence: CATSRDSGVGETQYF. The V and J genes are TRBV15 and TRBJ2-5, with D possibly TRBD1 on 6 matching bases. With 0 bases removed from V and 5 bases from J, the gap between germline ends came to 13 bases. Per the germline V gene, CDR1 is LNHNV and CDR2 is YYDKDF (reference sequence). The CDR3 contains 15 residues. The whole variable domain, filled in from reference TRBV15 and TRBJ2-5, reads DAMVIQNPRYQVTQFGKPVTLSCSQTLNHNVMYWYQQKSSQAPKLLFHYYDKDFNNEADTPDNFQSRRPNTSFCFLDIRSPGLGDTAMYLCATSRDSGVGETQYFGPGTRLLVL.

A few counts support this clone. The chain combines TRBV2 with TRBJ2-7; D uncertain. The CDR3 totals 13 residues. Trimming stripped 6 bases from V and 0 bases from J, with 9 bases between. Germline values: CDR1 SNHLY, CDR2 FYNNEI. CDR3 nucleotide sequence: TGTGCCAGCAGGCAGGCAGGCTCCTACGAGCAGTACTTC. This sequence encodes CASRQAGSYEQYF.

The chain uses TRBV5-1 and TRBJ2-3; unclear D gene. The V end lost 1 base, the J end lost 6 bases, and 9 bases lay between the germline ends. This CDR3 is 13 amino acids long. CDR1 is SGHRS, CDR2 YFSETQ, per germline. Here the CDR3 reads CASSLSWLDTQYF. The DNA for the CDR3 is TGCGCCAGCAGCTTGTCATGGTTGGATACGCAGTATTTT. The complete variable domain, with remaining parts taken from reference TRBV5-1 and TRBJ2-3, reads KAGVTQTPRYLIKTRGQQVTLSCSPISGHRSVSWYQQTPGQGLQFLFEYFSETQRNKGNFPGRFSGRQFSNSRSEMNVSTLELGDSALYLCASSLSWLDTQYFGPGTRLTVL.

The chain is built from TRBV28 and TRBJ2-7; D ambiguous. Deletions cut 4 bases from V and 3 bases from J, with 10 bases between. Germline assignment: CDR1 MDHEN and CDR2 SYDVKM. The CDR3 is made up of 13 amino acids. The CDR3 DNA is TGTGCCAGCAGTTGGCTATTTAGCTACGAGCAGTACTTC. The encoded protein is CASSWLFSYEQYF.

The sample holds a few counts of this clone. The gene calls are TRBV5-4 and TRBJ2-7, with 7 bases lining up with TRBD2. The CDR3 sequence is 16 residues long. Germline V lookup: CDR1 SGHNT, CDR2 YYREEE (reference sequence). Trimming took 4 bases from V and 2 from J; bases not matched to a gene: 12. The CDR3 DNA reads TGTGCCAGCAGCCAAGTAATGTTGGGAGGGGCCTACGAGCAGTACTTC. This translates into CASSQVMLGGAYEQYF.

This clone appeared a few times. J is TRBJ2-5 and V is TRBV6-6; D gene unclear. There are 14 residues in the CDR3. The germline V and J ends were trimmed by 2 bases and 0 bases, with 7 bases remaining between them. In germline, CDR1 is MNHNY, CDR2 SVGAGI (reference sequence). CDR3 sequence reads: CASSYGPNQETQYF. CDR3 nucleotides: TGTGCCAGCAGTTACGGGCCGAACCAAGAGACCCAGTACTTC.

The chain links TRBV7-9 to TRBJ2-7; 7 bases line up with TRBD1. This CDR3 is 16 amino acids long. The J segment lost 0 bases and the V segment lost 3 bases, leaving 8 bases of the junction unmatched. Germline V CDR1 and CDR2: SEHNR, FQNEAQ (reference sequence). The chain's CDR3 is CASSFVTGASSYEQYF. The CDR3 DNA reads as TGTGCCAGCAGCTTCGTTACAGGGGCTAGCTCCTACGAGCAGTACTTC.

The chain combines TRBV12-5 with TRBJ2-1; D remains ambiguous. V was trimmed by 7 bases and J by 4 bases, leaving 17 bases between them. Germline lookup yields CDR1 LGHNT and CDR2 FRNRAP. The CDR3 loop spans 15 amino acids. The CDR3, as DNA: TGTGCTAGTGCCAGCTCCATGTGGTATTACAATGAGCAGTTCTTC. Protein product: CASASSMWYYNEQFF.

The CDR3 sequence: CASSLPGQGLHTEAFF. The CDR3 coding sequence is TGTGCCAGCAGCCTGCCGGGACAGGGATTACACACTGAAGCTTTCTTT. The chain joins TRBV5-6 to TRBJ1-1, with TRBD1 matching over 9 bases. This CDR3 region has 16 residues. The V gene end was trimmed by 4 bases and the J gene end by 3 bases; junction bases not matched to a gene: 10. Germline V gene lookup returns CDR1 SGHDT and CDR2 YYEEEE.

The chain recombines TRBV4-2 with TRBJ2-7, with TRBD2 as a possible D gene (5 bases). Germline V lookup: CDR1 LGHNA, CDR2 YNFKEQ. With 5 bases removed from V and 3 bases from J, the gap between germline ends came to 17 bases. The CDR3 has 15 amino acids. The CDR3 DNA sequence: TGTGCCAGCAGCTTAGGCGGCCGGGATCGCTACGAGCAGTACTTC. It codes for CASSLGGRDRYEQYF.

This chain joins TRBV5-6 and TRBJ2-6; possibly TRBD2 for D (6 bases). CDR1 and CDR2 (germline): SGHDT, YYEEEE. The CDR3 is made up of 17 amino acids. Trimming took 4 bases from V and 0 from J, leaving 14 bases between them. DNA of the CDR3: TGTGCCAGCAGCCCGGACTGGGGAGGCTCTGGGGCCAACGTCCTGACTTTC. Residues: CASSPDWGGSGANVLTF.

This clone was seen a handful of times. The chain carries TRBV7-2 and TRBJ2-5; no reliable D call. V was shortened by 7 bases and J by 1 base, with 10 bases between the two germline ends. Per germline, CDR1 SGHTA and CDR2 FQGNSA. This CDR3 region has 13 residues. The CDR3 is CASTPFFQETQYF. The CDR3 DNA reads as TGTGCCAGCACCCCTTTTTTCCAAGAGACCCAGTACTTC.

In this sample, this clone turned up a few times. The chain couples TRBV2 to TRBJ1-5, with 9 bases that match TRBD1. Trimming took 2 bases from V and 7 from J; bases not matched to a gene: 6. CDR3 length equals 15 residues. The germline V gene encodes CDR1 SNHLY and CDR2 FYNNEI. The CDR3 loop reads CASSEWTGAYQPQHF. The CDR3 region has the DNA TGTGCCAGCAGTGAATGGACAGGGGCGTACCAGCCCCAGCATTTT.

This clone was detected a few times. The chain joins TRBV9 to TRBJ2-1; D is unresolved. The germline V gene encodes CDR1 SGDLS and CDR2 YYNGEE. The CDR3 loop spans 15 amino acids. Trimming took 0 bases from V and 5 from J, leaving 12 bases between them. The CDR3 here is CASSVAPGFNNEQFF. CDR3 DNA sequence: TGTGCCAGCAGCGTAGCTCCCGGTTTTAACAATGAGCAGTTCTTC.

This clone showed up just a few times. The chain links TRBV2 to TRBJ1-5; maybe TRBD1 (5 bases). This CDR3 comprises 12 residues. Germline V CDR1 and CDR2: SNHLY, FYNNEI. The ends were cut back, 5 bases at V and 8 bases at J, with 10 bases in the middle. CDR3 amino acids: CASSRGVEPQHF. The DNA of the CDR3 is TGTGCCAGCAGTAGAGGGGTGGAGCCCCAGCATTTT.

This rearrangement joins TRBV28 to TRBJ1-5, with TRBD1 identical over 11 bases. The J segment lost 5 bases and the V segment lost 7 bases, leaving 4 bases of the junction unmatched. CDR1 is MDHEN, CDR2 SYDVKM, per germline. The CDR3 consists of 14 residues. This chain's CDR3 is CASIGTGGYQPQHF. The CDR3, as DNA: TGTGCCAGCATCGGGACAGGGGGGTATCAGCCCCAGCATTTT.

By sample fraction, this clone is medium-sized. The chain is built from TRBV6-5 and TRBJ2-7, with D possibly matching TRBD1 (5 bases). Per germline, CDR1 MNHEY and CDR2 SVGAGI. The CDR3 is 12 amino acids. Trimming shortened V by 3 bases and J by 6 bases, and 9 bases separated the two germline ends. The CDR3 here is CASSYKGREQYF. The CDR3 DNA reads TGTGCCAGCAGTTATAAGGGGCGCGAGCAGTACTTC.